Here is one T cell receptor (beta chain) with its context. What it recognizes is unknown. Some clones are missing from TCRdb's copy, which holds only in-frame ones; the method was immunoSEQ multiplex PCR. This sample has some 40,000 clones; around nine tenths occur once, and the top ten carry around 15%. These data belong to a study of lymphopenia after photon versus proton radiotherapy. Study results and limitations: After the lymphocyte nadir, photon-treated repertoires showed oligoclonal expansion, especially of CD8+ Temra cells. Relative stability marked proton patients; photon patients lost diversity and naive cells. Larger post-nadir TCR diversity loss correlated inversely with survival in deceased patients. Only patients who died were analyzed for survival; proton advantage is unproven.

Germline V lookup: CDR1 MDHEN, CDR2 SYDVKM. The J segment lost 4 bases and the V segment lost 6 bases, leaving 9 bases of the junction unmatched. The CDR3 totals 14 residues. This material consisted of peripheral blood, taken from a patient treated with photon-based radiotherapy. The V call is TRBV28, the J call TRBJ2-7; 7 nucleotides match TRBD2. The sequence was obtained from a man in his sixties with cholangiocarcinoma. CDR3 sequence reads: CASRFEREVYEQYF. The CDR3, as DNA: TGTGCCAGCAGATTCGAGCGGGAAGTGTACGAGCAGTACTTC.